This TCR beta chain was found in a study of metastatic and nonmetastatic thyroid tumors. On the study more broadly: The comparison covered peripheral blood and tumor or nodule tissue in malignant and benign thyroid patients. Study-wide findings and caveats: Benign nodules were reported to have significantly lower TCR beta diversity than malignant thyroid tumors, in blood and tumor.

MiXCR was used by TCRdb to re-call the PCR reads. Among roughly 20,000 clones, about 34% were seen once, and the ten largest hold approximately 11%. This clone has at least ten counts. Antigen specificity is unknown. Every patient was untreated before thyroid surgery. Material for sequencing was tumor tissue. This sequence originates from a male donor with papillary thyroid cancer or a benign thyroid nodule (not recorded which). Some clones in this sample may be carry-over from other donors' samples.

The CDR3 DNA reads as TGTGCCAGCAGCGTTCAGGTGGACACTGAAGCTTTCTTT. Translated: CASSVQVDTEAFF. The genes are TRBV9 and TRBJ1-1; D remains unclear. V lost 2 bases, J lost 3 bases, and 8 bases lay in between. This CDR3 has 13 amino acids. Germline V gene lookup returns CDR1 SGDLS and CDR2 YYNGEE.